This TCR beta chain was retrieved from a study of shared clonotypes between healthy human individuals. Study at large: Aged between 18 and 49, the donors were two women and a few men.

The germline gives CDR1 MGHRA, CDR2 YSYEKL. Trimming removed 4 bases from V and 6 bases from J; junction bases left unmatched: 15. The CDR3 runs to 17 residues. The repertoire was sequenced with immunoSEQ multiplex PCR; TCRdb's copy has only in-frame clones and lacks some. The data show roughly 1 million clones, with approximately 72% seen just once and 1.2% to 1.5% held by the top ten. Sequencing was performed on memory CD4+ T cells sorted from blood. Subset denoted: CD45RA-negative fraction. The rearrangement joins TRBV4-1 to TRBJ2-7; 10 bases map to TRBD1. This receptor was taken from a man aged 18 to 35 in good health. CDR3 sequence (DNA): TGCGCCAGCAGCCGCCTCCCCGGGACAGGGGAGTCCGGCGAGCAGTACTTC. It encodes CASSRLPGTGESGEQYF.